Included here is one T cell receptor beta chain sequence, with context. Its antigen is still unknown. The data are from a study of T cell responses to AZD1222 COVID-19 vaccine. Study-level findings and limits: Researchers report vaccine-associated CD4 TCRs spanning spike, with dominance at 160-218 and 743-854. An increase in Spike-specific TCR breadth and depth was observed after two AZD1222 doses. Unmutated variant regions are reportedly targeted by nearly half of spike-specific TCRs.

Germline CDR1 SGHVS, CDR2 FNYEAQ. V was pared by 2 bases and J by 4 bases, with 12 bases between. The CDR3 is made up of 15 amino acids. Here immunoSEQ multiplex PCR was the method, and the copy in TCRdb shows in-frame clones only, minus some. In the table there are over 120,000 clones, roughly 92% of which are singletons. Sequenced material: peripheral blood, taken on day 0 of AZD1222 vaccination. The source is an adult in good health. This chain joins TRBV7-6 and TRBJ1-5; maybe TRBD1 (6 bases). CDR3 loop: CASSLSPTGNQPQHF. The CDR3 DNA reads TGTGCCAGCAGCTTATCCCCGACAGGTAATCAGCCCCAGCATTTT.